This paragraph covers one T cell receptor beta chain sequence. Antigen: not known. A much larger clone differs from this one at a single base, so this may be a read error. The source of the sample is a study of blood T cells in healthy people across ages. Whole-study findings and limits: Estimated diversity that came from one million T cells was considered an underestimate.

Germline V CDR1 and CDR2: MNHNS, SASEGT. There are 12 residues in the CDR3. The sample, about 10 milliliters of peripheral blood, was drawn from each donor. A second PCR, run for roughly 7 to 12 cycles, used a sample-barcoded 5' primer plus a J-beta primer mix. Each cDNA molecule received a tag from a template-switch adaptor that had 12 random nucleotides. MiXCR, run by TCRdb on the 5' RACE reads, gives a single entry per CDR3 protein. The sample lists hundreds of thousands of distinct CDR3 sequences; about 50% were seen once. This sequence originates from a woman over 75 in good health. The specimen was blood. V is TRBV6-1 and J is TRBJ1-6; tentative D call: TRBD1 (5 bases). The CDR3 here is CASRTGDSPPHF. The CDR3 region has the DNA TGTGCCAGCAGAACCGGGGACTCACCCCCCCACTTT.